The rows below give T cell receptor beta chains drawn from one sample of a study of post-analysis software for immune sequencing data. TCRdb re-called the PCR reads through MiXCR, storing one row per CDR3 protein. This sample yields some 800,000 distinct CDR3 sequences, of which 35% to 55% are seen a single time; approximately 5% belongs to the top ten. The sample taken for sequencing was blood. Every receptor here comes from a girl aged 5 to 17 with multiple sclerosis. Both conserved end residues are part of each CDR3. The order of the fields is J gene, clone size, V gene, D gene, CDR3 protein, CDR3 DNA. D genes are given only for firm matches. Only some rows state a clone size, as once, few, many or a class for expanded clones.

TRBJ1-1 - TRBV2 - CASVRESGTNTEAFF TGTGCCAGCGTCCGAGAGTCAGGGACGAACACTGAAGCTTTCTTT
TRBJ2-1 few TRBV3-1 TRBD2 CASRISGRSDEQFF TGTGCCAGCAGAATTAGCGGGAGGAGCGATGAGCAGTTCTTC
TRBJ2-5 few TRBV9 - CASSDRERETQYF TGTGCCAGCAGCGACCGAGAGCGGGAGACCCAGTACTTC
TRBJ2-2 - TRBV7-2 - CASSLGGLTGELFF TGTGCCAGCAGCTTGGGGGGGCTCACCGGGGAGCTGTTTTTT
TRBJ2-5 many TRBV9 TRBD2 CASSVAGGGETQYF TGTGCCAGCAGCGTAGCGGGAGGCGGAGAGACCCAGTACTTC
TRBJ2-5 - TRBV9 TRBD1 CASSVGESRGQETQYF TGTGCCAGCAGCGTAGGAGAAAGCAGGGGGCAAGAGACCCAGTACTTC
TRBJ2-1 many TRBV10-3 TRBD2 CAISSGASYNEQFF TGTGCCATCAGTAGCGGGGCTTCCTACAATGAGCAGTTCTTC
TRBJ2-4 few TRBV6-2/TRBV6-3 - CASSYRVLENIQYF TGTGCCAGCAGTTACCGTGTGTTGGAAAACATTCAGTACTTC
TRBJ2-7 once TRBV5-1 TRBD1 CASSLGTGGNDEQYF TGCGCCAGCAGCTTGGGGACAGGGGGCAACGACGAGCAGTACTTC
TRBJ2-1 once TRBV4-3 - CASSKLGNEQFF TGCGCCAGCAGCAAGCTAGGGAATGAGCAGTTCTTC
TRBJ1-6 few TRBV20-1 - CSARVRPEVLHF TGCAGTGCTAGAGTAAGGCCAGAAGTACTCCACTTT
TRBJ2-6 - TRBV6-6 - CASSGTRSGANVLTF TGTGCCAGCAGTGGGACCCGCTCTGGGGCCAACGTCCTGACTTTC
TRBJ2-1 many TRBV7-2 TRBD1 CASSTPGQLYNEQFF TGTGCCAGCAGCACCCCGGGACAGCTCTACAATGAGCAGTTCTTC
TRBJ2-5 - TRBV20-1 - CSANTPEAGRGETQYF TGCAGTGCCAATACTCCAGAGGCAGGGAGGGGGGAGACCCAGTACTTC
TRBJ2-5 - TRBV12-3/TRBV12-4 TRBD2 CAGSLRVGLAEETQYF TGTGCCGGCAGTTTAAGGGTAGGACTAGCGGAAGAGACCCAGTACTTC
TRBJ1-1 - TRBV11-2 - CASSTRQAVSEAFF TGTGCCAGCAGCACCAGACAGGCGGTATCTGAAGCTTTCTTT
TRBJ2-3 - TRBV10-3 - CAISESRQGGGDTQYF TGTGCCATCAGTGAGAGTAGACAGGGAGGAGGAGATACGCAGTATTTT
TRBJ1-1 - TRBV2 TRBD1 CASRRGGQQNTEAFF TGTGCCAGCAGGAGGGGGGGACAGCAGAACACTGAAGCTTTCTTT
TRBJ1-5 - TRBV24-1 - CATSAGQSNQPQHF TGTGCCACCAGTGCAGGACAGAGCAATCAGCCCCAGCATTTT
TRBJ2-3 few TRBV7-3 TRBD2 CASSLSPSGRSGDTQYF TGTGCCAGCAGCTTAAGTCCTAGCGGGAGATCGGGAGATACGCAGTATTTT
TRBJ2-1 once TRBV11-2 - CASRRPNLGTYNEQFF TGTGCCAGCAGGCGGCCTAATTTAGGGACTTACAATGAGCAGTTCTTC
TRBJ2-5 - TRBV12-3/TRBV12-4 - CASRTRLRETQYF TGTGCCAGCCGCACACGACTAAGAGAGACCCAGTACTTC
TRBJ2-1 - TRBV9 - CASSVFATSYNEQFF TGTGCCAGCAGCGTATTCGCTACCTCCTACAATGAGCAGTTCTTC
TRBJ2-1 - TRBV5-5 - CASSSRLGTDGEQFF TGTGCCAGCAGCAGCAGACTAGGAACGGACGGTGAGCAGTTCTTC
TRBJ2-1 - TRBV27 TRBD2 CASRRTSGRWEGNEQFF TGTGCCAGCAGACGGACTAGCGGGAGATGGGAGGGCAATGAGCAGTTCTTC
TRBJ2-1 - TRBV7-6 - CASSLAFGGSPGGEQFF TGTGCCAGCAGCTTAGCCTTCGGCGGCTCTCCCGGCGGTGAGCAGTTCTTC
TRBJ2-3 - TRBV10-3 - CATIGVANHTDTQYF TGTGCCACCATAGGGGTAGCGAACCACACAGATACGCAGTATTTT
TRBJ1-1 - TRBV5-5 - CASSRRTANTEAFF TGTGCCAGCAGCAGACGGACAGCGAACACTGAAGCTTTCTTT
TRBJ1-5 few TRBV7-9 - CASSRDISNQPQHF TGTGCCAGCAGTAGAGACATTAGCAATCAGCCCCAGCATTTT
TRBJ2-7 - TRBV7-9 TRBD2 CASIGGSSLREQYF TGTGCCAGCATCGGGGGGTCCAGCCTACGGGAGCAGTACTTC
TRBJ2-1 few TRBV27 - CASSQQGNEQFF TGTGCCAGCAGCCAACAGGGTAATGAGCAGTTCTTC
TRBJ1-5 - TRBV20-1 TRBD1 CSARADRAGTGNQPQHF TGCAGTGCTAGGGCGGACAGGGCGGGTACGGGCAATCAGCCCCAGCATTTT
TRBJ2-2 - TRBV4-1 - CASSHNIQNGELFF TGCGCCAGCAGCCACAACATACAAAACGGGGAGCTGTTTTTT
TRBJ2-7 - TRBV12-3/TRBV12-4 TRBD2 CASSLAGVGTYEQYF TGTGCCAGCAGCCTGGCGGGAGTAGGGACCTACGAGCAGTACTTC